This T cell receptor beta chain stems from a study of CD8+CD57+ T cells in acquired aplastic anemia. It was patients with CD8+CD57+ cell expansion by flow cytometry who were chosen for sequencing. Prior therapy had not been administered to any patient at the time of blood sampling. Genomic DNA, the template, was used for profiling of the TCR beta VDJ and CDR3. In TCRdb, the reads were re-called with MiXCR into one record per CDR3 protein. This table has under 500,000 distinct CDR3 sequences, about a third appearing once. Germline assignment: CDR1 SQVTM and CDR2 ANQGSEA. This CDR3 is built from 11 residues. V was clipped by 6 bases and J by 2 bases, with 8 bases between them. This clonotype occurred many times.

The receptor was isolated from a human donor with aplastic anemia. The V call is TRBV29-1, the J call TRBJ2-7; weak D call: TRBD2 (5 bases). Material: sorted CD4+, CD8+, or CD8+CD57+ T cells (not recorded which) from PBMCs. CDR3 in amino acids: CSVGGPYEQYF. DNA for the CDR3: TGCAGCGTAGGCGGGCCCTACGAGCAGTACTTC.